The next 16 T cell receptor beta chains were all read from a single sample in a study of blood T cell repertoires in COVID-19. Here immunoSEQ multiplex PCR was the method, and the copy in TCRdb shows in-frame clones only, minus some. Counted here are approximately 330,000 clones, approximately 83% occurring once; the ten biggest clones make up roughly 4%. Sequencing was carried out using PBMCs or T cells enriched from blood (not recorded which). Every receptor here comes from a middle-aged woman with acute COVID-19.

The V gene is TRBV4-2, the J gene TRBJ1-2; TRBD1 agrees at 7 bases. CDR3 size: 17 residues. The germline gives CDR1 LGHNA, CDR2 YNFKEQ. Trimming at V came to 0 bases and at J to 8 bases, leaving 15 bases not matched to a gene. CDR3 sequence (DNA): TGTGCCAGCAGCCAAGATGTTGAGAGGGGGCGTCAACTGGGCTACACCTTC. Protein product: CASSQDVERGRQLGYTF.

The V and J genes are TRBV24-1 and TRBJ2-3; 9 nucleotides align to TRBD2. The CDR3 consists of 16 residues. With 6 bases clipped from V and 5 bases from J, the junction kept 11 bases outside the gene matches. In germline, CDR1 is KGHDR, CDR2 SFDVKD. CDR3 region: CATSKSGRRDVDTQYF. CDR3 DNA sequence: TGTGCCACCAGTAAAAGCGGGAGGCGGGATGTAGATACGCAGTATTTT.

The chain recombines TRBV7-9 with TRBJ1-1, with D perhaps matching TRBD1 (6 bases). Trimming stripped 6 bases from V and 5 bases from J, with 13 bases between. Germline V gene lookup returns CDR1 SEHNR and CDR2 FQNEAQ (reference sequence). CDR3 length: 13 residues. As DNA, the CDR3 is TGTGCCAGCAGGCGACAGGAAAGGACTGAAGCTTTCTTT. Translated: CASRRQERTEAFF.

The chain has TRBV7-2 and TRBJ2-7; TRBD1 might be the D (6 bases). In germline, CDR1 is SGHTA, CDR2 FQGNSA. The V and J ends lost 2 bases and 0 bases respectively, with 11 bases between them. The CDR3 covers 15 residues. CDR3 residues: CASSLLGDTSYEQYF. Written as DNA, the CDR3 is TGTGCCAGCAGCTTACTAGGGGACACCTCCTACGAGCAGTACTTC.

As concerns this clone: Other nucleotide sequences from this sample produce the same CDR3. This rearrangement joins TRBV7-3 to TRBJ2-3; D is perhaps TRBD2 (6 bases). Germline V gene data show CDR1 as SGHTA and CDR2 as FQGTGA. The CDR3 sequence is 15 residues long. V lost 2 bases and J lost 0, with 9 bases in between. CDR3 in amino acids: CASSLGGVSTDTQYF. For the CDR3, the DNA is TGTGCCAGCAGCTTAGGCGGGGTTAGCACAGATACGCAGTATTTT.

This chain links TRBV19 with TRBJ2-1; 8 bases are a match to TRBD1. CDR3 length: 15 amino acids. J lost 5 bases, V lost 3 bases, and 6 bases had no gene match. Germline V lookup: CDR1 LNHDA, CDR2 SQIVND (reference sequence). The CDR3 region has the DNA TGTGCCAGTAGTATCCTCGGACAGGGCAACAATGAGCAGTTCTTC. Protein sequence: CASSILGQGNNEQFF.

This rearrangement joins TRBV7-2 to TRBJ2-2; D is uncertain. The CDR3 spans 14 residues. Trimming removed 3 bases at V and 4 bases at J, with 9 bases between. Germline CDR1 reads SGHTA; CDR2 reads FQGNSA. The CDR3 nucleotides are TGTGCCAGCAGCTTCCTAGACCCCACCGGGGAGCTGTTTTTT. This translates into CASSFLDPTGELFF.

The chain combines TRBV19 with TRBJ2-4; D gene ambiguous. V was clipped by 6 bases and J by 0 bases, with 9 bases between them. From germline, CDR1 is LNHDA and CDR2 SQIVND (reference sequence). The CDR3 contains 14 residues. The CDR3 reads CASSFSLAKNIQYF. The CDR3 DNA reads TGTGCCAGTAGCTTCAGTCTAGCCAAAAACATTCAGTACTTC.

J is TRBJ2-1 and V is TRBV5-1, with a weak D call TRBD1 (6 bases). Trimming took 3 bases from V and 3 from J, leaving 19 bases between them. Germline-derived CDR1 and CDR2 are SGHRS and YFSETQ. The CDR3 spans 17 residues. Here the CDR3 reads CASSWVNRVGVYNEQFF. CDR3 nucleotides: TGCGCCAGCAGCTGGGTGAACAGGGTGGGGGTCTACAATGAGCAGTTCTTC.

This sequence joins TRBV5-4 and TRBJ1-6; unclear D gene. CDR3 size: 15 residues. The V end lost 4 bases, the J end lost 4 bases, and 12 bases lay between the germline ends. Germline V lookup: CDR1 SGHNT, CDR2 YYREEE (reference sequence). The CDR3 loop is CASSLGRGYNSPLHF. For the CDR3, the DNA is TGTGCCAGCAGCCTCGGAAGAGGGTATAATTCACCCCTCCACTTT.

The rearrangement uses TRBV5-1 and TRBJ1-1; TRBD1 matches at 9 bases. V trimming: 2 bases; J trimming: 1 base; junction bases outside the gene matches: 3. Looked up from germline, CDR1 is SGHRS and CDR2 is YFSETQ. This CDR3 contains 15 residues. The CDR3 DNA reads TGCGCCAGCAGCTTTATACAGGGGGCGAACACTGAAGCTTTCTTT. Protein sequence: CASSFIQGANTEAFF.

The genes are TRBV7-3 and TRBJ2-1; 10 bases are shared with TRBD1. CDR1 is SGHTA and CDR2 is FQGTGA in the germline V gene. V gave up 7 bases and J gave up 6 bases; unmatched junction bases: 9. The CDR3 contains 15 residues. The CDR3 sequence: CASNLGRDRGNEQFF. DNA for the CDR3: TGTGCCAGCAACCTCGGAAGGGACAGGGGCAATGAGCAGTTCTTC.

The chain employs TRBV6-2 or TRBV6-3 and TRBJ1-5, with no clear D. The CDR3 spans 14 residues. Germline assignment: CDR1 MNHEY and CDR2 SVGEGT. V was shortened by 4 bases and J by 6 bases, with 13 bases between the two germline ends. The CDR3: CASSSGGRRQPQHF. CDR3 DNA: TGTGCCAGCAGTTCCGGAGGTCGGCGTCAGCCCCAGCATTTT.

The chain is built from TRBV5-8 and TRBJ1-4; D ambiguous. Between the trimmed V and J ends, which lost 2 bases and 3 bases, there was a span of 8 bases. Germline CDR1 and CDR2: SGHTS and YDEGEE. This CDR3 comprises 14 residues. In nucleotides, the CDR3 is TGTGCCAGCAGCTTTAGGAGGGCTAATGAAAAACTGTTTTTT. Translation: CASSFRRANEKLFF.

CDR3 bases: TGTGCCAGCAGCCTTTCGACAGGGGGCAACTATGGCTACACCTTC. This gives the protein CASSLSTGGNYGYTF. The chain carries TRBV9 and TRBJ1-2, with 10 bases fitting TRBD1. The CDR3 contains 15 residues. V shed 4 bases, J shed 2 bases, and the junction held 5 bases outside the gene matches. Germline values: CDR1 SGDLS, CDR2 YYNGEE.

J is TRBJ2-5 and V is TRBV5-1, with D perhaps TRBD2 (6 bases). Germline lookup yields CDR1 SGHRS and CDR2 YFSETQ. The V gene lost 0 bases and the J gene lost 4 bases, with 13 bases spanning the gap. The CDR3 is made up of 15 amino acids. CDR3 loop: CASSLGARDVETQYF. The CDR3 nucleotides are TGCGCCAGCAGCTTGGGCGCGCGGGACGTAGAGACCCAGTACTTC. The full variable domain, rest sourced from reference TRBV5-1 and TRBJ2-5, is KAGVTQTPRYLIKTRGQQVTLSCSPISGHRSVSWYQQTPGQGLQFLFEYFSETQRNKGNFPGRFSGRQFSNSRSEMNVSTLELGDSALYLCASSLGARDVETQYFGPGTRLLVL.